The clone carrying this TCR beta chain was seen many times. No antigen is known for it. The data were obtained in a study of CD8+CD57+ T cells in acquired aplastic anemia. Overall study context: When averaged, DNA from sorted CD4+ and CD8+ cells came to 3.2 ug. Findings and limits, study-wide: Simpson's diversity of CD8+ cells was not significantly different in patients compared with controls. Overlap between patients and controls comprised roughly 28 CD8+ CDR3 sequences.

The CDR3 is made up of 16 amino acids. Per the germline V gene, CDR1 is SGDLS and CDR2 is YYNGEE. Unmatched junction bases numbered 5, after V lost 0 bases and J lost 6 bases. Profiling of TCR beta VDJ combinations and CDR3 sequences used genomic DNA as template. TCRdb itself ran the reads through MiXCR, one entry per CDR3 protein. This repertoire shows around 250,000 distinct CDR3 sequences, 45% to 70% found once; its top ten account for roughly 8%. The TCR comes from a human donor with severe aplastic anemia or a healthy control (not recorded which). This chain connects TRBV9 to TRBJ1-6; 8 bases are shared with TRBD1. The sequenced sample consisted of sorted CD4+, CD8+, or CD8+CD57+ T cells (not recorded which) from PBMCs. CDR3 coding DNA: TGTGCCAGCAGCGTAGGGCAGGGGGCAGCTAATTCACCCCTCCACTTT. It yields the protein CASSVGQGAANSPLHF. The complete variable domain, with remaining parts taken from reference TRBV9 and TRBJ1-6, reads DSGVTQTPKHLITATGQRVTLRCSPRSGDLSVYWYQQSLDQGLQFLIQYYNGEERAKGNILERFSAQQFPDLHSELNLSSLELGDSALYFCASSVGQGAANSPLHFGNGTRLTVT.